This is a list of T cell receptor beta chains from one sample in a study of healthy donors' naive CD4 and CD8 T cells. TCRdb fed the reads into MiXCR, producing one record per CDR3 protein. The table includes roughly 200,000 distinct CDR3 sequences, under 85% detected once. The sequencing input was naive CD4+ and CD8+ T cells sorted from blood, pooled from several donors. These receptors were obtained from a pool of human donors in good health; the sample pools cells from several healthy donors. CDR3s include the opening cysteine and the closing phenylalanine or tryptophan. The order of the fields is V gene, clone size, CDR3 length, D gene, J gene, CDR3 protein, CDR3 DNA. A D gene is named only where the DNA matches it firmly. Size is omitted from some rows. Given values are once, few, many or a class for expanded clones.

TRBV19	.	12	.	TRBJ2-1	CASSAGYNEQFF	TGTGCCAGTAGTGCAGGCTACAATGAGCAGTTCTTC
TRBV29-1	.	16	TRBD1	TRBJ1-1	CSVAPTGTGENTEAFF	TGCAGCGTTGCGCCAACCGGGACAGGGGAGAACACTGAAGCTTTCTTT
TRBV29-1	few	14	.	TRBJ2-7	CSVWSFGSTYEQYF	TGCAGCGTTTGGAGCTTCGGGTCTACCTACGAGCAGTACTTC
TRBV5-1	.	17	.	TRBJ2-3	CASSLRSSTRTTDTQYF	TGCGCCAGCAGCTTGAGGTCCAGCACTAGAACCACAGATACGCAGTATTTT
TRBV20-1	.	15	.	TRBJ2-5	CSASPQGAVLATQYF	TGCAGTGCTAGCCCACAAGGCGCCGTCCTTGCGACCCAGTACTTC
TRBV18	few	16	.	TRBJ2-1	CASSPQGVTTNNEQFF	TGTGCCAGCTCACCGCAGGGCGTCACTACCAACAATGAGCAGTTCTTC
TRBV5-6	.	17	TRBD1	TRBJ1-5	CASQLTGQTHSNQPQHF	TGTGCCAGCCAATTAACGGGACAGACACATAGCAATCAGCCCCAGCATTTT
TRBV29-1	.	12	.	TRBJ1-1	CSVQDRGTEAFF	TGCAGCGTCCAAGATCGAGGGACTGAAGCTTTCTTT
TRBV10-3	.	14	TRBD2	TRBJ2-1	CASFSGSVHNEQFF	TGTGCCAGCTTTAGCGGGAGTGTCCACAATGAGCAGTTCTTC
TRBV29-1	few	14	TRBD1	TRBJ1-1	CSVEWGQTNTEAFF	TGCAGCGTTGAATGGGGACAGACGAACACTGAAGCTTTCTTT
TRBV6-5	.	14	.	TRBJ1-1	CASRAVSRGTEAFF	TGTGCCAGCAGGGCGGTAAGCCGGGGCACTGAAGCTTTCTTT
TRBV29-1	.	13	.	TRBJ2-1	CSVEQRASGEQFF	TGCAGCGTTGAGCAGAGAGCGTCAGGTGAGCAGTTCTTC
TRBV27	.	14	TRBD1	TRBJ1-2	CASSGTGPRSGYTF	TGTGCCAGCAGTGGGACAGGACCTCGATCTGGCTACACCTTC
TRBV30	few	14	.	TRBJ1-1	CAWIPGHSNTEAFF	TGTGCCTGGATCCCGGGGCACTCTAACACTGAAGCTTTCTTT
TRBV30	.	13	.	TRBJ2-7	CAWRDLSSYEQYF	TGTGCCTGGAGGGACCTTAGCTCCTACGAGCAGTACTTC
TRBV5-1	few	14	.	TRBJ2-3	CASSLDSRGDTQYF	TGCGCCAGCAGCTTGGATTCCCGGGGAGATACGCAGTATTTT
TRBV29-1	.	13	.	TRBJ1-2	CSVVAEGAYGYTF	TGCAGCGTTGTGGCGGAGGGCGCCTATGGCTACACCTTC
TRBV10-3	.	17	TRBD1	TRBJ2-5	CAISESMGQGKEETQYF	TGTGCCATCAGTGAGTCGATGGGACAGGGGAAAGAAGAGACCCAGTACTTC
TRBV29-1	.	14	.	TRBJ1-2	CSVGRDTTSYGYTF	TGCAGCGTTGGAAGGGACACCACTAGCTATGGCTACACCTTC
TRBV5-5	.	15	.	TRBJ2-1	CASSFDGNSYNEQFF	TGTGCCAGCAGCTTCGACGGAAACTCCTACAATGAGCAGTTCTTC
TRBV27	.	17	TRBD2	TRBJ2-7	CASSPKPPTSSSYEQYF	TGTGCCAGCAGTCCCAAGCCCCCGACTAGCAGCTCCTACGAGCAGTACTTC
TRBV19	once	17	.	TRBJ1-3	CASSLVAGKSSGNTIYF	TGTGCCAGTAGTTTGGTGGCCGGGAAAAGCTCTGGAAACACCATATATTTT
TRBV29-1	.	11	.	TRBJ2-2	CLKGEDGELFF	TGCCTGAAAGGGGAAGACGGGGAGCTGTTTTTT
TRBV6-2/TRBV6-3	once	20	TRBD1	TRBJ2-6	CASSTIPAGTVVSGANVLTF	TGTGCCAGCAGTACCATACCGGCCGGGACAGTAGTCTCTGGGGCCAACGTCCTGACTTTC
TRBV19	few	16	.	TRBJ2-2	CASSIGAESHTGELFF	TGTGCCAGTAGTATTGGAGCAGAATCTCACACCGGGGAGCTGTTTTTT
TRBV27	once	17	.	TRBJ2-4	CASSLSDPEGVGNIQYF	TGTGCCAGCAGTTTATCCGACCCGGAAGGGGTCGGAAACATTCAGTACTTC
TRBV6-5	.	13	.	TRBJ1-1	CASSPGLIYEAFF	TGTGCCAGCAGTCCGGGACTGATCTATGAAGCTTTCTTT
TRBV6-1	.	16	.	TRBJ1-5	CASSEVEGLGNQPQHF	TGTGCCAGCAGTGAAGTGGAGGGTTTAGGAAATCAGCCCCAGCATTTT
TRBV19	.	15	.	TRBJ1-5	CASSISEAVGQPQHF	TGTGCCAGTAGTATATCAGAAGCGGTGGGCCAGCCCCAGCATTTT
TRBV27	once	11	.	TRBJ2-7	CASRGPGEQYF	TGTGCCAGCAGAGGACCTGGCGAGCAGTACTTC
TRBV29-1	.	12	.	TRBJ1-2	CSVHTPSNGYTF	TGCAGCGTTCATACACCGTCTAATGGCTACACCTTC
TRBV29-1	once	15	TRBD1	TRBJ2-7	CSVERPGQGKSGQYF	TGCAGCGTTGAGCGTCCGGGACAGGGGAAATCTGGGCAGTACTTC
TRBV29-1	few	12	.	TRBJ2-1	CSVETVYNEQFF	TGCAGCGTTGAGACAGTCTACAATGAGCAGTTCTTC
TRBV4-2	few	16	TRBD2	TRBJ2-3	CASTLGASGSTDTQYF	TGTGCCAGCACCCTCGGGGCTAGCGGGAGCACAGATACGCAGTATTTT
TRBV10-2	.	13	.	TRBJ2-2	CASKWGGTGELFF	TGCGCCAGCAAATGGGGCGGGACCGGGGAGCTGTTTTTT
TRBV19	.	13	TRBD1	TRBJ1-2	CASSRDSPRGYTF	TGTGCCAGTAGTAGGGACAGTCCCAGGGGCTACACCTTC
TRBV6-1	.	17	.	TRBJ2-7	CASSGAAAGSGVYEQYF	TGTGCCAGCAGTGGGGCTGCCGCGGGGTCCGGGGTCTACGAGCAGTACTTC